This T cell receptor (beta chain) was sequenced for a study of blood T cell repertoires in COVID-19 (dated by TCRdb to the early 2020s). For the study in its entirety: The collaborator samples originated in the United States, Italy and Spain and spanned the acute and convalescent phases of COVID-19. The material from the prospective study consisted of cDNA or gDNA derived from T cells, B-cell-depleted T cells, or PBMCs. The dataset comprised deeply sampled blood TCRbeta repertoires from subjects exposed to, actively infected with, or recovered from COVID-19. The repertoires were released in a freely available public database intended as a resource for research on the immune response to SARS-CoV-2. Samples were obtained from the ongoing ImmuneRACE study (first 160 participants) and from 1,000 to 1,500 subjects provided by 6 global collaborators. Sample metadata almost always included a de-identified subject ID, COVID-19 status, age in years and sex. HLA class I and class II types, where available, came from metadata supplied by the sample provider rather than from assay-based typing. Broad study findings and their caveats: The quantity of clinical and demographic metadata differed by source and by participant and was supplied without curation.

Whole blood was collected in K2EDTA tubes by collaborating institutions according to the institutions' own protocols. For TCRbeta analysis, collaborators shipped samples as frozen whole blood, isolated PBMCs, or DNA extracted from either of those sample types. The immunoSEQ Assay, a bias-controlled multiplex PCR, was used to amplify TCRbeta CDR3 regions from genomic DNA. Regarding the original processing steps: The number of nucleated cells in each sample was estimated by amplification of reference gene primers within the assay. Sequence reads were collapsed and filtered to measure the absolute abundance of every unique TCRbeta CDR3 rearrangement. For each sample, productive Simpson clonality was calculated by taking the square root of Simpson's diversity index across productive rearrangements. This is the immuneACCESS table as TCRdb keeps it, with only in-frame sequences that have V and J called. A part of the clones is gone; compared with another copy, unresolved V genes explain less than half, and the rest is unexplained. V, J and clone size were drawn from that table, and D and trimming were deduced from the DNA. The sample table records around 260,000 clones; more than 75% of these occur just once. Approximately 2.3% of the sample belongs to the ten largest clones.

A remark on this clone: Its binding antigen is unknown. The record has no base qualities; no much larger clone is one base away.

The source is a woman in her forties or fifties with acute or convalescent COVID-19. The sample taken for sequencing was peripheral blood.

The CDR3 protein sequence reads: CASSPIDRSSGNTIYF. DNA sequence: TGTGCCAGCTCCCCCATTGACAGAAGCTCTGGAAACACCATATATTTT. In this chain, TRBV18 is recombined with TRBJ1-3; the D gene is perhaps TRBD1, on 5 matching bases. The CDR3 numbers 16 residues from cysteine through phenylalanine. The only DNA kept is the CDR3, 48 bases in frame from the first base. Relative to germline, V is 6 bases shorter and J is 0 bases shorter, with 15 bases between their ends. The germline V gene encodes CDR1 KGHSH and CDR2 LQKENI. Reference TRBV18 and TRBJ1-3 genes cover what lies past the CDR3, so the full variable domain is NAGVMQNPRHLVRRRGQEARLRCSPMKGHSHVYWYRQLPEEGLKFMVYLQKENIIDESGMPKERFSAEFPKEGPSILRIQQVVRGDSAAYFCASSPIDRSSGNTIYFGEGSWLTVV.